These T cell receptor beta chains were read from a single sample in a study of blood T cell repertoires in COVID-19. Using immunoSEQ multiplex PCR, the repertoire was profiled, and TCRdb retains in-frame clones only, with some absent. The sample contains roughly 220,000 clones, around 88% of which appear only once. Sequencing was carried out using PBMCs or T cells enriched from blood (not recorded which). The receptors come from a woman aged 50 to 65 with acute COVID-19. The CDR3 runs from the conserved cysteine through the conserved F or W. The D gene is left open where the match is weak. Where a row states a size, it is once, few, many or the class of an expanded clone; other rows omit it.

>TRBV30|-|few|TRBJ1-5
CAWSVGPYSNQPQHF
TGTGCCTGGAGTGTTGGCCCTTATAGCAATCAGCCCCAGCATTTT
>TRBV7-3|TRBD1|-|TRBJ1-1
CASSLIEGAPTEAFF
TGTGCCAGCAGCTTAATAGAGGGGGCGCCCACTGAAGCTTTCTTT
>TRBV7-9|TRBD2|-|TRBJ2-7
CASSSLAGGLDEQYF
TGTGCCAGCAGCTCATTAGCGGGAGGCTTGGACGAGCAGTACTTC
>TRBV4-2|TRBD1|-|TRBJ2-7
CASSQRENRGASDEQYF
TGTGCCAGCAGCCAACGGGAGAACAGGGGGGCTTCGGACGAGCAGTACTTC
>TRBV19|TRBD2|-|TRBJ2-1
CASRILAGGSNEQFF
TGTGCCAGTAGGATTTTGGCGGGAGGTTCCAATGAGCAGTTCTTC
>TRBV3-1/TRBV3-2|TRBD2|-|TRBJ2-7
CASSRSGRASYEQYF
TGTGCCAGCAGCCGTAGCGGGAGGGCCTCCTACGAGCAGTACTTC
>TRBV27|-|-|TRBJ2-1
CASSIRSSSNEQFF
TGTGCCAGCAGCATCAGATCTAGCAGCAATGAGCAGTTCTTC
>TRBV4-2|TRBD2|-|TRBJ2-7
CASSQGETSGTYEQYF
TGTGCCAGCAGCCAAGGGGAGACTAGCGGGACCTACGAGCAGTACTTC
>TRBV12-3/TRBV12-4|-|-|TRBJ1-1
CASSSYYTEAFF
TGTGCCAGCAGTTCTTACTACACTGAAGCTTTCTTT
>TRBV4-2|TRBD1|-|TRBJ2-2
CASSLFTGTGDGTGELFF
TGTGCCAGCAGCCTATTTACCGGGACAGGGGACGGCACCGGGGAGCTGTTTTTT
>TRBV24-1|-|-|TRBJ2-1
CATRSGSYNEQFF
TGTGCCACCCGTAGCGGCTCCTACAATGAGCAGTTCTTC
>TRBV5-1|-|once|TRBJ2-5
CASRPDRRVETQYF
TGCGCCAGCAGGCCGGATAGGAGGGTTGAGACCCAGTACTTC
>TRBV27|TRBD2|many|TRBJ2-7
CASSFSRRTSGRGEQYF
TGTGCCAGCAGTTTTTCCCGACGGACTAGCGGGAGAGGCGAGCAGTACTTC
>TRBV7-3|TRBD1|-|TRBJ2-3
CASSSRQGALDTQYF
TGTGCCAGCAGCTCTCGACAGGGGGCGTTGGATACGCAGTATTTT
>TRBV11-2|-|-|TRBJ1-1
CASSLTTGRNTEAFF
TGTGCCAGCAGCTTGACCACAGGGAGGAACACTGAAGCTTTCTTT
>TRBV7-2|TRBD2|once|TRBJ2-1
CASSLVFQRDHYNEQFF
TGTGCCAGCAGCTTAGTTTTTCAGCGGGACCACTACAATGAGCAGTTCTTC